The next 31 T cell receptor beta chains were all read from a single sample in a study of T cell repertoires in cytomegalovirus infection. For these TCRs, the target antigens are not known. Each CDR3 protein gets one entry after TCRdb re-called the reads with MiXCR. The sample has 900,000 to 950,000 distinct CDR3 sequences, approximately 31% seen once. The specimen comprised cultured CD8+ T cells from PBMCs, sampled from culture after CMV antigen stimulation. These receptors were taken from a human donor in good health (CMV status not recorded). Some clones in this sample may be carry-over from other donors' samples.

This clonotype has just a few counts. The chain recombines TRBV6-5 with TRBJ1-2, with 7 bases aligning to TRBD1. CDR3 length equals 15 residues. V was pared by 0 bases and J by 3 bases, with 4 bases of the junction left unmatched. Looked up from germline, CDR1 is MNHEY and CDR2 is SVGAGI. The CDR3 DNA reads TGTGCCAGCAGTTACTCGAGACAGGGCTACTATGGCTACACCTTC. Its translation is CASSYSRQGYYGYTF.

This clonotype was recorded many times. The germline gene is not matched at one end of the junction; a read error may be the cause. The rearrangement joins TRBV4-1 to TRBJ1-2, with D perhaps matching TRBD1 (6 bases). The germline CDR1 and CDR2 sequences are MGHRA and YSYEKL. This CDR3 contains 13 residues. In nucleotides, the CDR3 is TGCGCCAGCAGCCAGAGTCAGGGACACTCATCGCTCTTC. It yields the protein CASSQSQGHSSLF.

The rearrangement uses TRBV7-2 and TRBJ2-2, with 11 bases lining up with TRBD1. V lost 4 bases and J lost 2; bases outside the gene matches: 9. This CDR3 has 18 amino acids. The V gene's germline CDR1 is SGHTA and CDR2 FQGNSA. The CDR3 loop reads CASSSDRGRALNTGELFF. The CDR3 nucleotides are TGTGCCAGCAGCTCGGACAGGGGGCGCGCTCTTAACACCGGGGAGCTGTTTTTT.

This clonotype was seen ten or more times. This rearrangement joins TRBV6-2 or TRBV6-3 to TRBJ2-2; 8 bases are shared with TRBD1. The CDR3 runs to 14 residues. V shed 6 bases and J 0 bases; nucleotides not matched to a gene: 0. Germline V lookup: CDR1 MNHEY, CDR2 SVGEGT. The CDR3 DNA follows: TGTGCCAGCAGGACAGGGGCGAACACCGGGGAGCTGTTTTTT. Amino acids: CASRTGANTGELFF.

This clonotype was recorded a few times. Written as DNA, the CDR3 is TGTGCCAGCAGTTTAAGTTGGCCTAGCGGGGGGGCTAACCACAATGAGCAGTTCTTC. Translating gives CASSLSWPSGGANHNEQFF. This chain joins TRBV28 and TRBJ2-1, with 12 bases matching TRBD2. Germline lookup yields CDR1 MDHEN and CDR2 SYDVKM. Trimming took 2 bases from V and 5 from J; bases not matched to a gene: 13. CDR3 length: 19 amino acids.

CDR3 region: CASSPGSATTEAFF. The CDR3 DNA is TGTGCCAGCAGTCCAGGATCGGCCACCACTGAAGCTTTCTTT. The chain is built from TRBV27 and TRBJ1-1; unclear D gene. This CDR3 is built from 14 residues. Germline V gene lookup returns CDR1 MNHEY and CDR2 SMNVEV (reference sequence). Trimming shortened V by 5 bases and J by 4 bases, and 14 bases separated the two germline ends.

The genes are TRBV27 and TRBJ1-6; D is uncertain. The V and J ends lost 5 bases and 6 bases respectively, with 20 bases between them. This CDR3 has 17 residues. CDR1 and CDR2 (germline): MNHEY, SMNVEV (reference sequence). CDR3 loop: CASSPVTARSSNSPLHF. The CDR3, as DNA: TGTGCCAGCAGTCCCGTGACTGCCCGTTCAAGTAATTCACCCCTCCACTTT.

The rearrangement uses TRBV4-1 and TRBJ1-1; D not resolved. This CDR3 comprises 13 residues. Germline CDR1 reads MGHRA; CDR2 reads YSYEKL. V lost 1 base to trimming and J lost 1 base, with 4 bases between them. The CDR3 here is CASSQVPNTEAFF. The CDR3 region has the DNA TGCGCCAGCAGCCAAGTTCCGAACACTGAAGCTTTCTTT.

This clonotype was counted only a few times. V is TRBV15 and J is TRBJ1-1; D gene unclear. The CDR3 length is 13 residues. V was trimmed by 2 bases and J by 4 bases, leaving 8 bases between them. The germline V gene has CDR1 LNHNV and CDR2 YYDKDF (reference sequence). CDR3 protein: CATSRIPGTEAFF. The CDR3 nucleotides read TGTGCCACCAGCAGAATCCCCGGCACTGAAGCTTTCTTT.

There are a few counts of this clonotype. The CDR3 protein is CASSFGYMNTEAFF. In DNA, the CDR3 is TGTGCCAGCAGTTTCGGGTACATGAACACTGAAGCTTTCTTT. The gene calls are TRBV27 and TRBJ1-1, with unresolved D. CDR1 is MNHEY and CDR2 is SMNVEV in the germline V gene (reference sequence). CDR3 size: 14 residues. V lost 3 bases to trimming and J lost 0 bases, with 8 bases between them.

This clonotype was seen a few times. The chain links TRBV7-9 to TRBJ2-7; 9 bases are shared with TRBD1. The V gene end was trimmed by 1 base and the J gene end by 3 bases; junction bases not matched to a gene: 4. This CDR3 has 15 amino acids. Germline V gene data show CDR1 as SEHNR and CDR2 as FQNEAQ (reference sequence). The CDR3 reads CASSLVTGGLYEQYF. DNA of the CDR3: TGTGCCAGCAGCTTAGTGACAGGGGGGCTCTACGAGCAGTACTTC.

This clonotype was recorded many times. The V and J genes are TRBV7-2 and TRBJ1-2; D ambiguous. The germline CDR1 and CDR2 sequences are SGHTA and FQGNSA. With 1 base removed from V and 5 bases from J, the gap between germline ends came to 5 bases. The CDR3 is 12 residues long. In DNA form, the CDR3 reads TGTGCCAGCAGCTTAGGGCAGTATGGCTACACCTTC. Translation gives CASSLGQYGYTF.

V usage is TRBV7-9 and J usage is TRBJ2-2; 7 bases are shared with TRBD1. This CDR3 comprises 16 residues. V gave up 5 bases and J gave up 0 bases; unmatched junction bases: 6. Germline V gene lookup returns CDR1 SEHNR and CDR2 FQNEAQ (reference sequence). CDR3 coding DNA: TGTGCCAGCAGCCCAGACGGGACAGCGAACACCGGGGAGCTGTTTTTT. Translated: CASSPDGTANTGELFF.

This sequence joins TRBV28 and TRBJ2-4; D might be TRBD1 (7 bases). This CDR3 is built from 15 residues. CDR1 MDHEN and CDR2 SYDVKM come from the germline V gene. With 7 bases removed from V and 7 bases from J, the gap between germline ends came to 20 bases. The CDR3 nucleotides read TGTGCCAGCAAGGGAGACAGGGAGGTTTTGAACATTCAGTACTTC. Residues: CASKGDREVLNIQYF.

The V call is TRBV27, the J call TRBJ1-5; D may be TRBD1 (5 bases). The CDR3 has 16 residues. Germline assignment: CDR1 MNHEY and CDR2 SMNVEV (reference sequence). Trimming cost V 1 base and J 7 bases, with 17 bases left between them. The CDR3 region is CASSLWGRQGGQPQHF. The CDR3 region has the DNA TGTGCCAGCAGTTTATGGGGTCGTCAGGGTGGCCAGCCCCAGCATTTT.

Only a few counts were recorded for this clonotype. The chain carries TRBV6-2 or TRBV6-3 and TRBJ2-3; 8 nucleotides line up with TRBD2. In germline, CDR1 is MNHEY, CDR2 SVGEGT. V dropped 4 bases and J dropped 0; count of bases not matched to a gene: 12. This CDR3 region has 18 residues. The CDR3 DNA sequence: TGTGCCAGCAGTTCCACCTCGACTAGCGTACCTAGCACAGATACGCAGTATTTT. It encodes CASSSTSTSVPSTDTQYF.

This chain links TRBV4-3 with TRBJ1-1; D possibly corresponds to TRBD1 (5 bases). This CDR3 is built from 14 residues. Germline V lookup: CDR1 LGHNA, CDR2 YSLEER. V was pared by 0 bases and J by 8 bases, with 13 bases between. CDR3 coding DNA: TGCGCCAGCAGCCAAGATTTCGGGGGACCCGAAGCTTTCTTT. Translation gives CASSQDFGGPEAFF.

This rearrangement joins TRBV14 to TRBJ2-1, with 7 bases that match TRBD2. V trimming: 4 bases; J trimming: 10 bases; junction bases outside the gene matches: 7. The length of the CDR3 is 13 residues. Germline CDR1 SGHDN, CDR2 FVKESK. The chain's CDR3 is CASSLGGLREQFF. CDR3 DNA: TGTGCCAGCAGCCTGGGGGGGTTGAGAGAGCAGTTCTTC. Full variable domain (rest looked up from reference TRBV14 and TRBJ2-1): EAGVTQFPSHSVIEKGQTVTLRCDPISGHDNLYWYRRVMGKEIKFLLHFVKESKQDESGMPNNRFLAERTGGTYSTLKVQPAELEDSGVYFCASSLGGLREQFFGPGTRLTVL.

The chain links TRBV29-1 to TRBJ2-7; D is tentatively TRBD1 or TRBD2 (5 bases each). The germline V gene has CDR1 SQVTM and CDR2 ANQGSEA. The CDR3 totals 14 residues. V was cut by 4 bases and J by 4 bases, with 17 bases left in between. CDR3 in DNA: TGCAGCGTTGGCCGGGACGCGTGGGCGTACGAGCAGTACTTC. Translated, it gives CSVGRDAWAYEQYF.

Worth noting for this clonotype: A much larger clonotype is one base distant, so this may be a read error. The genes are TRBV7-2 and TRBJ1-1; D unclear. This CDR3 is 15 amino acids long. Per the germline V gene, CDR1 is SGHTA and CDR2 is FQGNSA. Here the CDR3 reads CASSSPTEMNTETFF. In DNA form, the CDR3 reads TGTGCCAGCAGCTCCCCGACGGAAATGAACACTGAAACTTTCTTT.

This clonotype was recorded a few times. This chain connects TRBV5-1 to TRBJ2-1, with D possibly being TRBD1 (6 bases). The CDR3 contains 15 residues. Germline values: CDR1 SGHRS, CDR2 YFSETQ. The V end was cut by 0 bases, the J end by 8 bases, with 15 bases between. The CDR3 loop is CASSLGVSGADEQFF. The CDR3 region has the DNA TGCGCCAGCAGCTTGGGGGTTTCAGGGGCCGATGAGCAGTTCTTC.

V is TRBV14 and J is TRBJ1-2, with TRBD1 as a possible D gene (5 bases). V was clipped by 1 base and J by 6 bases, with 18 bases between them. This CDR3 has 16 residues. The germline gives CDR1 SGHDN, CDR2 FVKESK. DNA of the CDR3: TGTGCCAGCAGCCAAGTGAGGGACGGGGGGACGGATGGCTACACCTTC. Its protein product is CASSQVRDGGTDGYTF.

This clonotype has at least ten counts. The chain carries TRBV7-6 and TRBJ2-1; 7 bases map to TRBD1. The CDR3 sequence is 16 residues long. With 6 bases clipped from V and 0 bases from J, the junction kept 8 bases outside the gene matches. The germline gives CDR1 SGHVS, CDR2 FNYEAQ. The CDR3 reads CASRKGALSSYNEQFF. The CDR3 nucleotides read TGTGCCAGCAGGAAGGGGGCGCTTAGCTCCTACAATGAGCAGTTCTTC.

This clonotype has a handful of counts. This chain joins TRBV28 and TRBJ2-5; TRBD2 agrees at 12 bases. After removal of 3 bases from V and 5 bases from J, the junction contained 10 bases not matched to a gene. The CDR3 spans 17 residues. Germline V CDR1 and CDR2: MDHEN, SYDVKM. CDR3 sequence reads: CASSFPSSGGAVETQYF. The DNA of the CDR3 is TGTGCCAGCAGTTTCCCCTCTAGCGGGGGGGCCGTTGAGACCCAGTACTTC.

In the case of this clonotype: A read error may explain this, as a much larger clone is one base away. CDR3 amino acids: CASTSSLVGTDTQYF. For the CDR3, the DNA is TGTGCCAGCACCTCCTCTCTAGTGGGCACAGATACGCAGTATTTT. The rearrangement links TRBV7-6 to TRBJ2-3; D call uncertain. Between the trimmed V and J ends, which lost 7 bases and 1 base, there was a span of 15 bases. CDR3 length equals 15 residues. Germline assignment: CDR1 SGHVS and CDR2 FNYEAQ.

This clonotype was observed a few times. The chain recombines TRBV3-1 with TRBJ2-6; no clear D. This CDR3 is 17 amino acids long. The V end was cut by 2 bases, the J end by 5 bases, with 16 bases between. Looked up from germline, CDR1 is LGHDT and CDR2 is YNNKEL (reference sequence). CDR3 in amino acids: CASSQSLPSTWANVLTF. Here the CDR3 DNA reads TGTGCCAGCAGCCAATCCCTACCTAGTACCTGGGCCAACGTCCTGACTTTC.

The genes are TRBV19 and TRBJ1-1, with D tentatively TRBD1 (5 bases). Trimming took off 7 bases at V and 7 bases at J, with 16 bases between the two ends. Germline CDR1 and CDR2: LNHDA and SQIVND (reference sequence). The CDR3 has 13 residues. This CDR3 reads CASTQEGRGEAFF. CDR3 sequence (DNA): TGTGCCAGTACACAGGAGGGGCGGGGTGAAGCTTTCTTT.

J is TRBJ2-7 and V is TRBV10-3; the match to TRBD1 covers 7 bases. This CDR3 region has 13 residues. Germline assignment: CDR1 ENHRY and CDR2 SYGVKD. Trimming took 6 bases from V and 2 from J; bases not matched to a gene: 4. CDR3: CAIRTGTAYEQYF. CDR3 in DNA: TGTGCCATCAGGACCGGGACAGCCTACGAGCAGTACTTC.

The V call is TRBV7-8, the J call TRBJ1-5, with D uncertain. With 1 base removed from V and 2 bases from J, the gap between germline ends came to 12 bases. The germline V gene has CDR1 SGHVS and CDR2 FQNEAQ. There are 16 residues in the CDR3. The CDR3 DNA reads TGTGCCAGCAGCTTAGGAGTCCGGCAAGGCAATCAGCCCCAGCATTTT. The encoded protein is CASSLGVRQGNQPQHF.

This clonotype was counted only a few times. The chain carries TRBV24-1 and TRBJ2-1, with D perhaps matching TRBD1 (6 bases). In germline, CDR1 is KGHDR, CDR2 SFDVKD. CDR3 length equals 13 residues. V lost 8 bases, J lost 9 bases, and 16 bases lay in between. The CDR3: CATKPTGRGEQFF. In nucleotides, the CDR3 is TGTGCCACCAAACCTACAGGGCGCGGTGAGCAGTTCTTC.

In its sample, this clonotype was seen once. CDR3 in amino acids: CASSPGTGHQLEAFF. The CDR3 region has the DNA TGTGCCAGCAGTCCCGGGACAGGACACCAGCTTGAAGCTTTCTTT. The V and J genes are TRBV2 and TRBJ1-1; TRBD1 matches at 8 bases. CDR1 SNHLY and CDR2 FYNNEI come from the germline V gene. Trimming removed 5 bases from V and 7 bases from J; junction bases left unmatched: 12. The CDR3 is 15 residues long. Supplemented by reference TRBV2 and TRBJ1-1, the full variable domain reads EPEVTQTPSHQVTQMGQEVILRCVPISNHLYFYWYRQILGQKVEFLVSFYNNEISEKSEIFDDQFSVERPDGSNFTLKIRSTKLEDSAMYFCASSPGTGHQLEAFFGQGTRLTVV.